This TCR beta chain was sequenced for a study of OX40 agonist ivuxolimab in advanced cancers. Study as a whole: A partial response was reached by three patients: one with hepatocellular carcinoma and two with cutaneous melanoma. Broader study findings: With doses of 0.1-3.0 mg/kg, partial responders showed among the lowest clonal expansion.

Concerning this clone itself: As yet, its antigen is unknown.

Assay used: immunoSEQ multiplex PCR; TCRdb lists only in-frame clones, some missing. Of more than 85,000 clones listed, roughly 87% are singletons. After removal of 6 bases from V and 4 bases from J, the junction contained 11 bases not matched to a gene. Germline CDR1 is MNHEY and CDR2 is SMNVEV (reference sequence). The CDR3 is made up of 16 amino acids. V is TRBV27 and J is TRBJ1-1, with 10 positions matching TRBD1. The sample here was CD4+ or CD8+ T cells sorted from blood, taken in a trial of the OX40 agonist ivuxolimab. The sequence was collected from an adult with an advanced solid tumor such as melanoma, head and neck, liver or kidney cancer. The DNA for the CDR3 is TGTGCCAGCAGATCCAGACAGGGGGCGACGAGCACTGAAGCTTTCTTT. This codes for CASRSRQGATSTEAFF.